The 8 T cell receptor beta chains given below trace back to one sample, sequenced in a study of shared clonotypes between healthy human individuals. Profiled with immunoSEQ multiplex PCR; TCRdb holds only in-frame clones, not every one. There are 2 million to 3 million clones in the sample; roughly 93% occur only once, and about 0.34% lies in the top ten. Source material: naive CD4+ T cells from PBMCs. Subset noted: CD45RA+ positively selected. The source is a man between 18 and 29 years old in good health. Some clones in this sample may be carry-over from other donors' samples.

This chain uses TRBV6-5 with TRBJ1-3, with TRBD1 as a possible D gene (6 bases). V dropped 7 bases and J dropped 0 bases, with 13 bases sitting between them. The CDR3 spans 15 residues. Germline CDR1 reads MNHEY; CDR2 reads SVGAGI. The CDR3 nucleotides are TGTGCCAGCAAGGACAGCCGAAACTCTGGAAACACCATATATTTT. Translating gives CASKDSRNSGNTIYF.

V is TRBV5-4 and J is TRBJ1-1; D is uncertain. The germline V and J ends were trimmed by 1 base and 3 bases, with 13 bases remaining between them. Germline CDR1 and CDR2: SGHNT and YYREEE (reference sequence). The CDR3 loop spans 15 amino acids. The CDR3 here is CASSLFGRVDTEAFF. CDR3 nucleotides: TGTGCCAGCAGCTTGTTCGGCAGAGTAGACACTGAAGCTTTCTTT.

The V call is TRBV28, the J call TRBJ1-2; 9 bases fit TRBD1. The CDR3 loop spans 17 amino acids. Germline V gene lookup returns CDR1 MDHEN and CDR2 SYDVKM. V lost 7 bases and J lost 0; bases outside the gene matches: 12. The CDR3 loop is CASNSPGTGIANYGYTF. CDR3 DNA sequence: TGTGCCAGCAATAGTCCCGGGACAGGGATAGCTAACTATGGCTACACCTTC.

A remark on this clone: The sample has other DNA sequences that encode this CDR3 too. V and J are TRBV30 and TRBJ1-4, with D perhaps matching TRBD1 (6 bases). The CDR3 runs to 12 residues. V was cut by 3 bases and J by 8 bases, with 10 bases left in between. In germline, CDR1 is GTSNPN, CDR2 SVGIG (reference sequence). CDR3 bases: TGTGCCTGGAGGACAGGAGGGGAAAAACTGTTTTTT. It specifies CAWRTGGEKLFF.

The rearrangement joins TRBV6-4 to TRBJ1-2; possible D gene TRBD1, 5 bases. V gave up 4 bases and J gave up 5 bases, with 17 bases separating them. Germline V gives CDR1 MRHNA, CDR2 SNTAGT. This CDR3 spans 15 amino acids. CDR3 DNA: TGTGCCAGCAGTGTACGACAGTCGGTACCGTATGGCTACACCTTC. It translates to CASSVRQSVPYGYTF.

Points on this clone: Additional DNA sequences in this sample encode the identical CDR3. The V gene is TRBV4-1, the J gene TRBJ1-5; no clear D gene. Germline CDR1 is MGHRA and CDR2 is YSYEKL. CDR3 size: 16 residues. The ends were cut back, 0 bases at V and 2 bases at J, with 11 bases in the middle. CDR3 DNA: TGCGCCAGCAGCCAAGAGGGCGGAAGGGGCAATCAGCCCCAGCATTTT. Protein product: CASSQEGGRGNQPQHF.

This clone was recorded once. V is TRBV6-1 and J is TRBJ1-1; D possibly corresponds to TRBD1 (6 bases). Looked up from germline, CDR1 is MNHNS and CDR2 is SASEGT. The CDR3 sequence is 14 residues long. Between the trimmed V and J ends, which lost 2 bases and 4 bases, there was a span of 11 bases. The CDR3 nucleotides read TGTGCCAGCAGTGAATGGGGGCTGGGCACTGAAGCTTTCTTT. Protein product: CASSEWGLGTEAFF.

The chain links TRBV6-4 to TRBJ1-3; possibly TRBD1 for D (6 bases). V was clipped by 4 bases and J by 2 bases, with 12 bases between them. Germline CDR1 and CDR2: MRHNA and SNTAGT. This CDR3 region has 15 residues. The CDR3 here is CASSVLAGAGNTIYF. CDR3 in DNA: TGTGCCAGCAGTGTGCTGGCAGGGGCTGGAAACACCATATATTTT.